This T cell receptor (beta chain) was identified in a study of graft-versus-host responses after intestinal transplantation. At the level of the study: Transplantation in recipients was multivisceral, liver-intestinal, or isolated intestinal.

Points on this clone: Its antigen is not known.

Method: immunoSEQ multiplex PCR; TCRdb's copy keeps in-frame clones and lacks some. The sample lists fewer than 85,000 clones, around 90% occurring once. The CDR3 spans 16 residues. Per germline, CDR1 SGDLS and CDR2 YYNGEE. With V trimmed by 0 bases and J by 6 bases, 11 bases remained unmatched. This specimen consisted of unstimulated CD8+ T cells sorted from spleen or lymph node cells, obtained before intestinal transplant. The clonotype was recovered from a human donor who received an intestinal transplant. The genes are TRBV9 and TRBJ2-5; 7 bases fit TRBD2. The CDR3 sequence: CASSVGSAGAWKTQYF. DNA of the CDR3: TGTGCCAGCAGCGTAGGATCTGCGGGAGCCTGGAAGACCCAGTACTTC.